These T cell receptor beta chains were read from a single sample in a study of T cell responses to AZD1222 COVID-19 vaccine. Data came from immunoSEQ multiplex PCR; TCRdb stores just in-frame clones and leaves some out. This table has 150,000 or so clones, around 83% appearing once. The sample consisted of peripheral blood, taken on day 0 of MenACWY control vaccination. These receptors all come from an adult in good health. Both conserved end residues are part of each CDR3. D genes are given only for firm matches. Size is omitted from some rows. Given values are once, few, many or a class for expanded clones.

TRBV6-1	-	TRBJ2-1	-	TGTGCCAGCAGTGAATTAGTGGTCCTGTGGTTCTTC	CASSELVVLWFF
TRBV2	TRBD1	TRBJ1-3	-	TGTGCCAGCAGTTTTCTACAGGGGGGAAACACCATATATTTT	CASSFLQGGNTIYF
TRBV7-9	-	TRBJ1-3	few	TGTGCCAGCAGTTCCCCACCGGACACCATATATTTT	CASSSPPDTIYF
TRBV6-6	-	TRBJ2-7	-	TGTGCCAGCAGTTACTCATTCGAGACCTACGAGCAGTACTTC	CASSYSFETYEQYF
TRBV6-5	TRBD1	TRBJ1-4	-	TGTGCCAGCAGTTACTCAGGGGGCCTTAATGAAAAACTGTTTTTT	CASSYSGGLNEKLFF
TRBV5-8	TRBD2	TRBJ2-1	-	TGTGCCAGCAGCCGCACACTAGCGGGGATGAATGAGCAGTTCTTC	CASSRTLAGMNEQFF
TRBV7-3	TRBD1	TRBJ2-7	-	TGTGCCAGCAGCCTGGACAGGGGGTACGAGCAGTACTTC	CASSLDRGYEQYF
TRBV9	-	TRBJ2-2	-	TGTGCCAGCAGCGTAGCTCTAGTGAACACCGGGGAGCTGTTTTTT	CASSVALVNTGELFF
TRBV7-9	-	TRBJ1-2	-	TGTGCCAGCAGCTTAGCGCACGAGCCTCGCTATGGCTACACCTTC	CASSLAHEPRYGYTF
TRBV11-2	TRBD1	TRBJ1-2	-	TGTGCCAGCAGCCCACTTGGGGGAGGACAGGGAAGCTATGGCTACACCTTC	CASSPLGGGQGSYGYTF
TRBV19	-	TRBJ1-2	once	TGTGCCAGTAGTCGAGTCTGGGGCTACACCTTC	CASSRVWGYTF
TRBV7-2	-	TRBJ2-5	-	TGTGCCAGCAGCTGGGGACAAGAGACCCAGTACTTC	CASSWGQETQYF
TRBV5-5	TRBD1	TRBJ1-1	-	TGTGCCAGCAGCCCACCGGGACAGGGTGTAGGTTTGTACACTGAAGCTTTCTTT	CASSPPGQGVGLYTEAFF
TRBV4-1	TRBD1	TRBJ1-5	-	TGCGCCAGCAGCCAAGATGACAGGGGGACGCCCCAGCATTTT	CASSQDDRGTPQHF
TRBV19	-	TRBJ2-5	-	TGTGCCAGTAGTTTGGAAGAGACCCAGTACTTC	CASSLEETQYF
TRBV5-1	-	TRBJ1-3	-	TGCGCCAGCAGCTTGTTGCCGGAAAGCTCTGGAAACACCATATATTTT	CASSLLPESSGNTIYF
TRBV6-5	TRBD1	TRBJ1-5	-	TGTGCCAGCATCCTGACAGGGGGAAATCAGCCCCAGCATTTT	CASILTGGNQPQHF
TRBV18	-	TRBJ2-3	-	TGTGCCAGCTCACCCCGGACAATTGATACGCAGTATTTT	CASSPRTIDTQYF
TRBV5-1	-	TRBJ2-1	-	TGCGCCAGCAGTGCCAGGGAGTACAATGAGCAGTTCTTC	CASSAREYNEQFF
TRBV30	TRBD1	TRBJ1-5	-	TGTGCCTGGTCTGCCCACTCACAGGGGAACAATCAGCCCCAGCATTTT	CAWSAHSQGNNQPQHF
TRBV27	TRBD2	TRBJ2-1	-	TGTGCCAGCAGTTTGGTCCCGGGCGGGGGGGCTAACAATGAGCAGTTCTTC	CASSLVPGGGANNEQFF
TRBV28	TRBD1	TRBJ1-4	-	TGTGCCAGCCACAGGGGATCTAATGAAAAACTGTTTTTT	CASHRGSNEKLFF
TRBV7-6	TRBD2	TRBJ2-1	-	TGTGCCAGCAGCTTAGGCGGGGGGACCTACAATGAGCAGTTCTTC	CASSLGGGTYNEQFF
TRBV3-1/TRBV3-2	-	TRBJ1-6	-	TGTGCCAGCAGCCCCCTACAGGGTGTGAATTCACCCCTCCACTTT	CASSPLQGVNSPLHF
TRBV18	-	TRBJ1-6	-	TGTGCCAGCTCACCGGTCCCGGGACAATCACCCCTCCACTTT	CASSPVPGQSPLHF
TRBV5-4	-	TRBJ2-7	-	TGTGCCAGCAGCTTGGGACCAGGGAGCCCCTACGAGCAGTACTTC	CASSLGPGSPYEQYF
TRBV7-3	TRBD1	TRBJ1-6	-	TGTGCCAGCAGCTTCCAAGCAGGGGGGAATTCACCCCTCCACTTT	CASSFQAGGNSPLHF
TRBV9	TRBD1	TRBJ2-1	-	TGTGCCAGCAGCGTGGGACAGGGCGCCTACAATGAGCAGTTCTTC	CASSVGQGAYNEQFF
TRBV5-1	TRBD1	TRBJ1-1	-	TGCGCCAGCAGCTTGACCACCCGTCAGGGGGAGTTTTCTTTCTTT	CASSLTTRQGEFSFF
TRBV10-3	TRBD1	TRBJ2-1	-	TGTGCCATCAGTTATAGACAGGGGGACGGTGAGCAGTTCTTC	CAISYRQGDGEQFF
TRBV12-2	-	TRBJ2-1	-	TGTGCAAGTCGCCCAAAGACTAGCGGGGCATACAATGAGCAGTTCTTC	CASRPKTSGAYNEQFF
TRBV23-1	TRBD1	TRBJ2-5	once	TGCGCCAGCAGTCCAGGGGGTCGCGAATTTCAAGAGACCCAGTACTTC	CASSPGGREFQETQYF
TRBV7-2	-	TRBJ2-1	-	TGTGCCAGCAGCTTAGGGAGGTGGGGAACCTACAATGAGCAGTTCTTC	CASSLGRWGTYNEQFF
TRBV5-4	TRBD1	TRBJ1-2	-	TGTGCCAGCAGCTTGATTGGGGACAGGGGCTGGTATGGCTACACCTTC	CASSLIGDRGWYGYTF
TRBV29-1	TRBD1	TRBJ1-3	-	TGCAGCGTTGGACAGGGGAACGGAAACACCATATATTTT	CSVGQGNGNTIYF
TRBV6-6	TRBD1	TRBJ1-6	-	TGTGCCAGCAGTCCACAGGGGAAAAGTTCACCCCTCCACTTT	CASSPQGKSSPLHF
TRBV18	-	TRBJ1-2	once	TGTGCCAGCTCACCCGGACTTGCGAATAGCGATGGCTACACCTTC	CASSPGLANSDGYTF
TRBV10-2	-	TRBJ1-1	-	TGCGCCAGCAGTGATATTGGCAGCTCGAACACTGAAGCTTTCTTT	CASSDIGSSNTEAFF
TRBV24-1	-	TRBJ2-3	-	TGTGCCACCAGTGTTCCCCTCGGGCGGGACAGTCTTACAGATACGCAGTATTTT	CATSVPLGRDSLTDTQYF
TRBV7-3	TRBD1	TRBJ1-2	-	TGTGCCAGCAGCTTAGGCCAGGGGGCGAATGGCTACACCTTC	CASSLGQGANGYTF
TRBV6-6	-	TRBJ1-5	-	TGTGCCAGCAGTTTCATTCCCCGAAGCAATCAGCCCCAGCATTTT	CASSFIPRSNQPQHF
TRBV15	-	TRBJ2-1	-	TGTGCCACCAGCAGAGCAGGGTCTGAGCAGTTCTTC	CATSRAGSEQFF
TRBV3-1/TRBV3-2	TRBD1	TRBJ2-3	-	TGTGCCAGCAGGTTCGACAGGGAACGCACAGATACGCAGTATTTT	CASRFDRERTDTQYF
TRBV3-1/TRBV3-2	-	TRBJ2-2	-	TGTGCCAGCAGCCAAGCGAGATCGGCGGGGGAGCTGTTTTTT	CASSQARSAGELFF
TRBV18	-	TRBJ1-1	-	TGTGCCAGCTCCCGAGAGGCCAAGAACACTGAAGCTTTCTTT	CASSREAKNTEAFF
TRBV28	-	TRBJ1-5	-	TGTGCCAGCAGTTTAAGAACGGGGCCCCAGCATTTT	CASSLRTGPQHF
TRBV28	TRBD1	TRBJ1-2	-	TGTGCCAGCAGTCTACAGGGGGCGCGGGGCTACACCTTC	CASSLQGARGYTF
TRBV11-2	-	TRBJ1-1	few	TGTGCCAGCAGCTTAGATCCCCCAGGTAGGAGCACTGAAGCTTTCTTT	CASSLDPPGRSTEAFF
TRBV6-5	-	TRBJ1-2	-	TGTGCCAGCAGTTACTCAGCAGGAAACTATGGCTACACCTTC	CASSYSAGNYGYTF
TRBV27	-	TRBJ1-2	-	TGTGCCAGCAGACTGACAGAGAGATATGGCTACACCTTC	CASRLTERYGYTF
TRBV7-2	-	TRBJ2-5	-	TGTGCCAGCAGCTTAGTGCGGGTCTATCGGCAAGAGACCCAGTACTTC	CASSLVRVYRQETQYF
TRBV5-1	TRBD1	TRBJ1-6	-	TGCGCCAGCAGCTTGGACGGGACAGACTCACCCCTCCACTTT	CASSLDGTDSPLHF
TRBV7-9	TRBD1	TRBJ2-1	once	TGTGCCAGCAGCGGAATAGGGGACAGAGCTTACAATGAGCAGTTCTTC	CASSGIGDRAYNEQFF
TRBV5-1	-	TRBJ1-1	once	TGCGCCAGCGGACACGGGGGGGAAGGCACTGAAGCTTTCTTT	CASGHGGEGTEAFF
TRBV27	-	TRBJ2-2	-	TGTGCCAGCAGTTTATGGTCGTCGAACACCGGGGAGCTGTTTTTT	CASSLWSSNTGELFF
TRBV7-9	TRBD2	TRBJ2-3	-	TGTGCCAGCAGCCTAGGACTAGCGGCATTGGATACGCAGTATTTT	CASSLGLAALDTQYF
TRBV2	-	TRBJ2-7	-	TGTGCCAGCAGGGCAGGTACCTACGAGCAGTACTTC	CASRAGTYEQYF
TRBV6-1	-	TRBJ1-5	-	TGTGCCAGCAGTGAATTAAGAAAGCCCCAGCATTTT	CASSELRKPQHF
TRBV3-1/TRBV3-2	TRBD2	TRBJ2-5	-	TGTGCCAGCAGCCAACCTAGCGGGGGTGGGACCCAGTACTTC	CASSQPSGGGTQYF